The source of this TCR beta chain is a study of read filtering for tumor transcriptome and immune sequencing. Findings and caveats of the study: This fraction held mixed bone marrow immune cells after CD138-negative sorting.

The library was built from about 400 ng RNA with molecular barcoded adaptors for alpha/delta and beta/gamma chains. TCRdb used MiXCR to reprocess the reads, holding one entry per CDR3 protein. The repertoire has around 5,200 distinct CDR3 sequences, around 21% of them found once; the top ten carry roughly a fifth. This clonotype was picked up one time. What it recognizes is unknown. One end of the junction is discordant with germline, which a read error may explain. CDR1 is ENHRY and CDR2 is SYGVKD in the germline V gene. The CDR3 spans 14 residues. This receptor was taken from a donor at least 40 years old with multiple myeloma. The rearrangement joins TRBV10-3 to TRBJ1-5; TRBD1 is a possible D gene (6 bases). Sequencing was carried out using a population of CD138-negative cells sorted from bone marrow. CDR3 loop: CAIRDRGCNQAQHF. CDR3 DNA: TGTGCCATCAGGGACAGAGGGTGCAATCAGGCCCAGCATTTT.